This T cell receptor (beta chain) was sequenced in a study of T cell repertoires in cytomegalovirus infection. Study at large: It was the public TCR beta signatures that indicated both CMV infection and matching HLA type. General study points: Pooled public TCR beta family frequency picked out CMV carriers with the relevant HLA.

V lost 5 bases to trimming and J lost 2 bases, with 16 bases between them. CDR1 is LNHDA and CDR2 is SQIVND in the germline V gene (reference sequence). The length of the CDR3 is 15 residues. With regard to this clonotype: What it recognizes is unknown.

MiXCR, run by TCRdb on the reads, gives a single entry per CDR3 protein. The sample contains hundreds of thousands of distinct CDR3 sequences, over 9% of which appear only once. The TCR originated in a human donor in good health (CMV status not recorded). Some clones in this sample may be carry-over from other donors' samples. The chain employs TRBV19 and TRBJ2-7; TRBD1 is a possible D gene (7 bases). The sequencing input was PBMCs. The CDR3 coding sequence is TGTGCCAGTAGTGGGGGGACAGTCGGCGCCTACGAGCAGTACTTC. As protein: CASSGGTVGAYEQYF. The complete variable domain, with remaining parts taken from reference TRBV19 and TRBJ2-7, reads DGGITQSPKYLFRKEGQNVTLSCEQNLNHDAMYWYRQDPGQGLRLIYYSQIVNDFQKGDIAEGYSVSREKKESFPLTVTSAQKNPTAFYLCASSGGTVGAYEQYFGPGTRLTVT.